These T cell receptor beta chains were read from a single sample in a study of fetal regulatory T cell absence and autoimmunity. Sequencing was performed with immunoSEQ multiplex PCR; in TCRdb, only in-frame clones are kept and a portion is missing. The table lists roughly 95,000 clones, about two thirds of them singletons, with roughly 2% in the top ten. Sequencing used pancreas tissue. These receptors all come from a male donor with IPEX syndrome. Both conserved end residues are part of each CDR3. The D gene is left open where the match is weak. The size field is filled for only some rows; it gives once, few, many or a size class.

abundance	len	d_gene	v_gene	j_gene	CDR3nt	CDR3aa
.	15	TRBD2	TRBV4-1	TRBJ2-1	TGCGCCAGCAGCCAAGGCTGGCCGGGAGGGTATGAGCAGTTCTTC	CASSQGWPGGYEQFF
.	14	TRBD1	TRBV27	TRBJ1-5	TGTGCCAGCAGCCCCACGGGGACAGTTCAGCCCCAGCATTTT	CASSPTGTVQPQHF
.	12	TRBD1	TRBV2	TRBJ1-2	TGTGCCAGCAGCTACGACAGGGGGGGCTACACCTTC	CASSYDRGGYTF
.	16	.	TRBV12-5	TRBJ2-7	TGTGCTAGTGGTTTGGTAACGTGGGTCCTTCCCTACGAGCAGTACTTC	CASGLVTWVLPYEQYF
once	15	TRBD1	TRBV4-3	TRBJ1-4	TGCGCCAGCAGCCAAGAGGGGACAGGGGGGGGAAAACTGTTTTTT	CASSQEGTGGGKLFF
.	14	.	TRBV5-4	TRBJ2-1	TGTGCCAGCAGTTTTGACGGGGCATACAATGAGCAGTTCTTC	CASSFDGAYNEQFF
once	15	.	TRBV13	TRBJ2-1	TGTGCCAGCAGTCCGGGGCCGGGGCCCTACAATGAGCAGTTCTTC	CASSPGPGPYNEQFF
.	14	.	TRBV6-1	TRBJ2-5	TGTGCCAGCAGTGCCGGGGACGGACAAGAGACCCAGTACTTC	CASSAGDGQETQYF
.	14	TRBD1	TRBV6-1	TRBJ1-1	TGTGCCAGCAGGGACCTCAGGGGGCCGATTGAAGCTTTCTTT	CASRDLRGPIEAFF
few	15	TRBD1	TRBV19	TRBJ2-1	TGTGCCAGTAGTACGGACAGGGTGGGGCACAATGAGCAGTTCTTC	CASSTDRVGHNEQFF
.	19	.	TRBV5-6	TRBJ2-6	TGTGCCAGCAGCTTAGCCCTAGAAGGACCCCCAACTGGGGCCAACGTCCTGACTTTC	CASSLALEGPPTGANVLTF
once	14	TRBD1	TRBV13	TRBJ1-1	TGTGCCAGCACCTCGGACAGGATGAGCACTGAAGCTTTCTTT	CASTSDRMSTEAFF
.	13	.	TRBV7-7	TRBJ2-5	TGTGCTAGCAGCTTGGGGGTACAAGAGACCCAGTACTTC	CASSLGVQETQYF
.	16	.	TRBV4-3	TRBJ2-7	TGCGCCAGCAGCCAAGATCGTCTACAGCCCTCCTACGAGCAGTACTTC	CASSQDRLQPSYEQYF
.	15	TRBD2	TRBV6-5	TRBJ2-5	TGTGCCAGCAGGGGGAGCGGGGGCGGGGGAGAGACCCAGTACTTC	CASRGSGGGGETQYF
.	15	TRBD2	TRBV9	TRBJ2-3	TGTGCCAGCAGCGTAGCGGGGGGGGCGGGGAATACGCAGTATTTT	CASSVAGGAGNTQYF
.	15	.	TRBV9	TRBJ1-4	TGTGCCAGCAGCGTAGGCGGGCGGGGTGCGGAAAAACTGTTTTTT	CASSVGGRGAEKLFF
.	16	TRBD2	TRBV7-2	TRBJ2-2	TGTGCCAGCAGCCGGGGACTAGCGGGGGGGAGCGGGGAGCTGTTTTTT	CASSRGLAGGSGELFF
.	19	TRBD2	TRBV7-9	TRBJ2-1	TGTGCCAGCAGCCCGCGGACTAGCGGGGGGTCCAGCTCCTACAATGAGCAGTTCTTC	CASSPRTSGGSSSYNEQFF
.	15	.	TRBV2	TRBJ1-2	TGTGCCAGCAGTGATCGACCCTTTTCCAACTATGGCTACACCTTC	CASSDRPFSNYGYTF
.	15	.	TRBV6-1	TRBJ1-6	TGTGCCAGCAGTGAGAGTGACAGGTTTAATTCACCCCTCCACTTT	CASSESDRFNSPLHF
.	13	TRBD1	TRBV2	TRBJ2-3	TGTGCCAGCAGTGGACAGGGGACAGATACGCAGTATTTT	CASSGQGTDTQYF
few	12	.	TRBV7-9	TRBJ2-7	TGTGCCAGCAGCTTTGGCTCGCACGAGCAGTACTTC	CASSFGSHEQYF
few	11	.	TRBV27	TRBJ1-2	TGTGCCAGCAGTTTATGGGGTGGCTACACCTTC	CASSLWGGYTF
.	13	.	TRBV30	TRBJ2-1	TGTGCCTGGAGTGTACACAGTTACAATGAGCAGTTCTTC	CAWSVHSYNEQFF
.	15	.	TRBV5-4	TRBJ2-3	TGTGCCAGCAGCCCAGCGCACCTTAGCACAGATACGCAGTATTTT	CASSPAHLSTDTQYF
.	16	.	TRBV5-1	TRBJ1-1	TGCGCCAGCAGCTGGCGGGCGTCAGGGAGGCACACTGAAGCTTTCTTT	CASSWRASGRHTEAFF
once	13	.	TRBV5-6	TRBJ2-3	TGTGCCAGCAGCTTGGGCCGCGCAGATACGCAGTATTTT	CASSLGRADTQYF
.	13	TRBD1	TRBV27	TRBJ2-7	TGTGCCAGCAGTTTATACAGGGGGTACGAGCAGTACTTC	CASSLYRGYEQYF
.	12	.	TRBV2	TRBJ1-2	TGTGCCACCAACTCGGGTTTCTATGGCTACACCTTC	CATNSGFYGYTF
.	15	TRBD1	TRBV7-9	TRBJ1-4	TGTGCCAGCAGCTTAGCGGGACAGGGCTTCGAAAAACTGTTTTTT	CASSLAGQGFEKLFF
.	11	.	TRBV27	TRBJ2-1	TGTGCCAGCGGACTTTCTAGGGAGCAGTTCTTC	CASGLSREQFF
.	14	TRBD1	TRBV27	TRBJ2-7	TGTGCCAGCAGTCCTAGGACAGGGCACGACGAGCAGTACTTC	CASSPRTGHDEQYF
few	13	TRBD1	TRBV30	TRBJ1-4	TGTGCCTGGAGTGTAGGGGGCTATGAAAAACTGTTTTTT	CAWSVGGYEKLFF
.	15	.	TRBV13	TRBJ2-5	TGTGCCAGCAGCCTGGGACTGCCTTCTCCCGAGACCCAGTACTTC	CASSLGLPSPETQYF